The 5 T cell receptor beta chains reported below all come from one sample, sequenced in a study of T cell responses to AZD1222 COVID-19 vaccine. Generated by immunoSEQ multiplex PCR, the TCRdb table keeps only in-frame clones and is missing some. The sample records 150,000 to 200,000 clones, around nine tenths being singletons. The material sequenced was peripheral blood, taken 28 days after the second dose of the MenACWY control vaccine. These receptor sequences come from an adult who received the MenACWY meningococcal vaccine as a control.

The gene calls are TRBV14 and TRBJ1-2; 9 bases line up with TRBD1. Germline CDR1 and CDR2: SGHDN and FVKESK. The CDR3 covers 13 residues. J was trimmed by 5 bases and V by 5 bases; bases with no gene match: 3. CDR3 sequence reads: CASSGQGIYGYTF. The CDR3 coding sequence is TGTGCCAGCAGCGGACAGGGGATTTATGGCTACACCTTC.

The genes are TRBV20-1 and TRBJ1-1; D not certain. CDR1 and CDR2 from the germline V gene are DFQATT and SNEGSKA (reference sequence). This CDR3 contains 13 residues. The germline V and J ends were trimmed by 3 bases and 0 bases, with 8 bases remaining between them. The CDR3 nucleotides are TGCAGTGCTAGTTTCGGGCTGAACACTGAAGCTTTCTTT. Protein product: CSASFGLNTEAFF.

The rearrangement joins TRBV4-2 to TRBJ1-5; D is perhaps TRBD1 (5 bases). CDR1 is LGHNA, CDR2 YNFKEQ, per germline. The CDR3 runs to 17 residues. The V end was cut by 6 bases, the J end by 6 bases, with 24 bases between. CDR3 nucleotides: TGTGCCAGCAGAAACATCGTAGGGGAGGGTCGAGTTCAGCCCCAGCATTTT. It is translated as CASRNIVGEGRVQPQHF.

This sequence joins TRBV10-3 and TRBJ2-7; 7 nucleotides line up with TRBD2. The CDR3 sequence is 14 residues long. Germline V gene data show CDR1 as ENHRY and CDR2 as SYGVKD. V gave up 9 bases and J gave up 7 bases; unmatched junction bases: 15. The CDR3 nucleotides are TGTGCCATTACTAGGCGGGAGTCTGTCGGGGAGCAGTACTTC. Translation gives CAITRRESVGEQYF.

This clone has just one count. The chain employs TRBV9 and TRBJ2-1, with 13 positions matching TRBD2. The germline CDR1 and CDR2 sequences are SGDLS and YYNGEE. The CDR3 loop spans 16 amino acids. V dropped 3 bases and J dropped 7; count of bases not matched to a gene: 7. The CDR3 sequence: CASSESGTSGMNEQFF. The CDR3 DNA reads TGTGCCAGCAGCGAGTCCGGGACTAGCGGGATGAATGAGCAGTTCTTC.